Sequencing of this T cell receptor beta chain was carried out in a study of blood T cell repertoires in COVID-19. Background on the study: T cells, B-cell-depleted T cells, or PBMCs supplied cDNA or gDNA.

In the original analysis: Quantification of nucleated cells was approximated via reference gene primer amplification. This table comes from immunoSEQ multiplex PCR, and its TCRdb copy is limited to in-frame clones, with some not included. That table furnishes V, J and clone size, whereas the DNA furnished D and trimming. This sample yields 40,000 or so clones, of which 70% to 90% are seen a single time; around 4.8% belongs to the top ten. V shed 1 base and J shed 5 bases, with 12 bases lying between them. This CDR3 comprises 14 residues. CDR1 is LNHNV, CDR2 YYDKDF, per germline (reference sequence). Sequencing input: peripheral blood. J is TRBJ2-7 and V is TRBV15, with D hard to call. This TCR was recovered from a man between 45 and 60 years old with active COVID-19. The CDR3 bases are TGTGCCACCAGCAGAGCCCTTTTCGCAGACGAGCAGTACTTC. It yields the protein CATSRALFADEQYF. The whole variable domain, remainder taken from reference TRBV15 and TRBJ2-7, is DAMVIQNPRYQVTQFGKPVTLSCSQTLNHNVMYWYQQKSSQAPKLLFHYYDKDFNNEADTPDNFQSRRPNTSFCFLDIRSPGLGDTAMYLCATSRALFADEQYFGPGTRLTVT.